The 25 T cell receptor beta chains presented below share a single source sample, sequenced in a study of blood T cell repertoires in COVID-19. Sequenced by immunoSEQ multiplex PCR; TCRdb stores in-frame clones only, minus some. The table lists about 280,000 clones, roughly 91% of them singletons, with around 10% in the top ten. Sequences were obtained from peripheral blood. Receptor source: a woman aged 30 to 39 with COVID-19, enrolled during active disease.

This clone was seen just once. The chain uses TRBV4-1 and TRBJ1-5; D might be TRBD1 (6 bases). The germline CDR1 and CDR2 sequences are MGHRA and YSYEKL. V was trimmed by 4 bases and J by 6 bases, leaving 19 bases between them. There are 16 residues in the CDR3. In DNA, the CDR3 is TGCGCCAGCAGCCTCGGTCGGGGGGGGCGCGGTCAGCCCCAGCATTTT. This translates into CASSLGRGGRGQPQHF.

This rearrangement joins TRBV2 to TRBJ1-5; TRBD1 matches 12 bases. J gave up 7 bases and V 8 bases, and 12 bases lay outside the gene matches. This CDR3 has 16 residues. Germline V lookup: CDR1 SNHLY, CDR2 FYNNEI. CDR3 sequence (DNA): TGTGCCAGCGACCGGGACAGGGGGCGGATACGCCAGCCCCAGCATTTT. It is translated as CASDRDRGRIRQPQHF.

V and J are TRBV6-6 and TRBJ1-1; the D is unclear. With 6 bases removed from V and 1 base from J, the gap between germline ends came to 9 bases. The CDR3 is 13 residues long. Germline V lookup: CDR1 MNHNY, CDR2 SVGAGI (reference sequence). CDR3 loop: CASRDRRNTEAFF. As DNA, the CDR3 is TGTGCCAGCAGAGATCGGAGGAACACTGAAGCTTTCTTT.

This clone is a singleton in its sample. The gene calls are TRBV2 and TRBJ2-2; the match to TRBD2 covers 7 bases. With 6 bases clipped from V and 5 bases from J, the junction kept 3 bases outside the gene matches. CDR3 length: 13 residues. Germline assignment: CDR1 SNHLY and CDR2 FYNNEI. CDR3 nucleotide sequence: TGTGCCAGCAGCGGGGGGTGGACCGGGGAGCTGTTTTTT. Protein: CASSGGWTGELFF.

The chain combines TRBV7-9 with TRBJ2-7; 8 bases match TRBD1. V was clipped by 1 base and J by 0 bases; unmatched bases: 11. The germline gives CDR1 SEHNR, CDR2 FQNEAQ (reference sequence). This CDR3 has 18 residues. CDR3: CASSLVLTRDRSSYEQYF. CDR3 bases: TGTGCCAGCAGCTTAGTCCTAACAAGGGACAGGAGCTCCTACGAGCAGTACTTC.

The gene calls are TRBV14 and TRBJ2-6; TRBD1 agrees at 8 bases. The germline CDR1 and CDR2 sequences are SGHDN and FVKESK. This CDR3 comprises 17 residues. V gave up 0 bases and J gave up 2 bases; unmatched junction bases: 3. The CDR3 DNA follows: TGTGCCAGCAGCCAAGATTCCAGGGGGCCTGGGGCCAACGTCCTGACTTTC. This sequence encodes CASSQDSRGPGANVLTF.

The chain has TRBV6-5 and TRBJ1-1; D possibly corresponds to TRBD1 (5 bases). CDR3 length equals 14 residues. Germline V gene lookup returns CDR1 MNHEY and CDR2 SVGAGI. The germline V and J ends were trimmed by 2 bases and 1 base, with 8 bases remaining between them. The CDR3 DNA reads TGTGCCAGCAGTTACGGGAGGGGGAACACTGAAGCTTTCTTT. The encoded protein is CASSYGRGNTEAFF.

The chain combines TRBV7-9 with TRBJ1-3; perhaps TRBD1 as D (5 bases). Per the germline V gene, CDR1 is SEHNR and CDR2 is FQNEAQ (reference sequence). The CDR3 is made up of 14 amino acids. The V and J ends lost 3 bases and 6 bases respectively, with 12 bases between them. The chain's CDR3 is CASSLGRVANTIYF. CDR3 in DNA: TGTGCCAGCAGCTTGGGGCGAGTCGCAAACACCATATATTTT.

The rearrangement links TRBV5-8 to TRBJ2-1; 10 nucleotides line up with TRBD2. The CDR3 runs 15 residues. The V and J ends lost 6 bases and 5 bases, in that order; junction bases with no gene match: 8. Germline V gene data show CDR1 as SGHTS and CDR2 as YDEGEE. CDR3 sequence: CASNLVSGGDNEQFF. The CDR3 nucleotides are TGTGCCAGCAACCTTGTAAGCGGGGGGGACAATGAGCAGTTCTTC.

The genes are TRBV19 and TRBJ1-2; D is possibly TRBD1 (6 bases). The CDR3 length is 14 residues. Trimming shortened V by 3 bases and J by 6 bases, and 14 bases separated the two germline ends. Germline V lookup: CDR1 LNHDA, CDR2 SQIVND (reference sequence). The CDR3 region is CASSIGTPIDGYTF. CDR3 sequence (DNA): TGTGCCAGTAGTATTGGGACACCCATTGATGGCTACACCTTC.

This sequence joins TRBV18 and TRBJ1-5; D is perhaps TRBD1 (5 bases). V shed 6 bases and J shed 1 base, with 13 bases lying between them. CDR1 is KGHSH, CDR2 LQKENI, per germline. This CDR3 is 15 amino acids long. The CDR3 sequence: CASSSGDFSNQPQHF. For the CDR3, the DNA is TGTGCCAGCTCCTCGGGGGACTTCAGCAATCAGCCCCAGCATTTT.

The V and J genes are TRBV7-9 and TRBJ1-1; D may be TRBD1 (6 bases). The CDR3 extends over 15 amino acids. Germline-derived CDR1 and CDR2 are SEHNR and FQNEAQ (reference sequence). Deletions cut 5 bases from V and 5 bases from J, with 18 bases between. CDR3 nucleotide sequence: TGTGCCAGCAGCCAAGACCAGGGGAGGGCAACTGAAGCTTTCTTT. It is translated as CASSQDQGRATEAFF.

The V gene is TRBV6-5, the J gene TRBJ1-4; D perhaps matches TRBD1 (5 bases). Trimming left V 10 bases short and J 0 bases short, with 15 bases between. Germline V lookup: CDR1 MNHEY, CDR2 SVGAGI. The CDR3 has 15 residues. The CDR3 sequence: CATRLTVATNEKLFF. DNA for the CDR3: TGTGCCACCCGATTGACAGTTGCAACTAATGAAAAACTGTTTTTT.

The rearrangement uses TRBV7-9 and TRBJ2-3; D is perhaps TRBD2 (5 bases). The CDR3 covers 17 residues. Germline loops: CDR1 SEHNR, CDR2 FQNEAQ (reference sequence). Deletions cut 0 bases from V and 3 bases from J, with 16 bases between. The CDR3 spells CASSLAGFRERTDTQYF. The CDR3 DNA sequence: TGTGCCAGCAGCTTAGCGGGGTTTAGGGAGAGGACAGATACGCAGTATTTT.

CDR3 DNA sequence: TGTGCCAGCAGCGGCGGGACAGTGAGTCAGCCCCAGCATTTT. Translation gives CASSGGTVSQPQHF. The rearrangement links TRBV5-6 to TRBJ1-5; 7 bases line up with TRBD1. Per germline, CDR1 SGHDT and CDR2 YYEEEE. The trim removed 4 bases at V and 6 bases at J, leaving 7 bases unmatched. This CDR3 has 14 residues.

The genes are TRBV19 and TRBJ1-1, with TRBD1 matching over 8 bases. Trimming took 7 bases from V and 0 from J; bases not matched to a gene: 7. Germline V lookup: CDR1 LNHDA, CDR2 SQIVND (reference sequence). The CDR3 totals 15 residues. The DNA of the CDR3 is TGTGCCAGTATCCGACAGGGGCCAATGAACACTGAAGCTTTCTTT. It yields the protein CASIRQGPMNTEAFF.

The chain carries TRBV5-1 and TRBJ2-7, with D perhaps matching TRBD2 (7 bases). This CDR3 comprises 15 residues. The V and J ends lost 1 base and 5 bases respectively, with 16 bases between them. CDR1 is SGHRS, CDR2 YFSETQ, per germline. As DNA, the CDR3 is TGCGCCAGCAGCTTGACAGGGAGGGAAAACGACGAGCAGTACTTC. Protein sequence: CASSLTGRENDEQYF. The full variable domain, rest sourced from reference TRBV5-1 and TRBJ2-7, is KAGVTQTPRYLIKTRGQQVTLSCSPISGHRSVSWYQQTPGQGLQFLFEYFSETQRNKGNFPGRFSGRQFSNSRSEMNVSTLELGDSALYLCASSLTGRENDEQYFGPGTRLTVT.

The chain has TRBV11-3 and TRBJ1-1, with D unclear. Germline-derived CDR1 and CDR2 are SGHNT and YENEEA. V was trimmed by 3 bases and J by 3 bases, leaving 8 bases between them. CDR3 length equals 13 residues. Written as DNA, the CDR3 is TGTGCCAGCAGCTTCCCCGGGGACACTGAAGCTTTCTTT. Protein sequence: CASSFPGDTEAFF.

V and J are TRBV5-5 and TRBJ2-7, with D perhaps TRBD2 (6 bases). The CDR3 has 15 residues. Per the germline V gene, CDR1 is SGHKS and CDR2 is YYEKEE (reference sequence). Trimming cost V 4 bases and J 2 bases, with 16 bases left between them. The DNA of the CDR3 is TGTGCCAGCAGCCCGCCGGAGGGGTCCCCCTACGAGCAGTACTTC. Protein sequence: CASSPPEGSPYEQYF. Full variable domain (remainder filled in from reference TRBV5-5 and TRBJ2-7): DAGVTQSPTHLIKTRGQQVTLRCSPISGHKSVSWYQQVLGQGPQFIFQYYEKEERGRGNFPDRFSARQFPNYSSELNVNALLLGDSALYLCASSPPEGSPYEQYFGPGTRLTVT.

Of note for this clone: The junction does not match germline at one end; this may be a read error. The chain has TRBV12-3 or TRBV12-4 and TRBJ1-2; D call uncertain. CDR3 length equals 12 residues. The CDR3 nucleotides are TGTGCCAGCAGTTTTTTGAACTACGGCTACACCTTC. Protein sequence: CASSFLNYGYTF.

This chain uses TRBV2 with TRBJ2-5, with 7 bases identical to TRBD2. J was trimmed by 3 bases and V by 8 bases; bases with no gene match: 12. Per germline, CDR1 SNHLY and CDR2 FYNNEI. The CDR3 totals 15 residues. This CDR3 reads CASGGGLRVKETQYF. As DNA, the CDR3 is TGTGCCAGCGGGGGGGGGTTAAGAGTCAAAGAGACCCAGTACTTC.

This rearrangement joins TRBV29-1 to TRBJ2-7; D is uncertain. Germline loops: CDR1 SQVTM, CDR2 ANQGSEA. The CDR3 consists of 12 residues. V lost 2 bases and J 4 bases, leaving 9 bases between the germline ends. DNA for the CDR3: TGCAGCGTTGAATTGCCCCAGTACGAGCAGTACTTC. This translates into CSVELPQYEQYF.

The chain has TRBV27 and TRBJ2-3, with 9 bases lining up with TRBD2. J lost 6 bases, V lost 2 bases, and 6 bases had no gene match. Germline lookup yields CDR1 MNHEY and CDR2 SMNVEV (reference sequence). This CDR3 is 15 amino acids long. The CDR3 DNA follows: TGTGCCAGCAGTTTAATGAGCGGGGGGTATGATACGCAGTATTTT. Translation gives CASSLMSGGYDTQYF.

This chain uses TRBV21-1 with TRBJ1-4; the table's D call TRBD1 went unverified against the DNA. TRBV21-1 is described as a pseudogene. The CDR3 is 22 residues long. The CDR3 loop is CASSGRTSKFSLGVATNEKLFF. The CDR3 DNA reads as TGTGCCAGCAGCGGACGCACAAGCAAGTTCAGTCTAGGGGTTGCAACTAATGAAAAACTGTTTTTT.

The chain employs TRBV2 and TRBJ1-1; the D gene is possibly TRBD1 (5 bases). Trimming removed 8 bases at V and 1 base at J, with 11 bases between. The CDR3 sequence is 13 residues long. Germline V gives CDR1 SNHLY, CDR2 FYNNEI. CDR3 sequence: CASWGEGNTEAFF. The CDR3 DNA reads TGTGCCAGCTGGGGGGAGGGGAACACTGAAGCTTTCTTT.